This T cell receptor beta chain was identified in a study of cytomegalovirus exposure and HLA in healthy donors. Study outcomes and limitations: Per a prior analysis, the majority of TCR beta V segments were productive roughly 90% or roughly 30% of the time. Specific recognition of CMV antigens was confirmed in vitro for a few chains (all CMV-associated). Altogether, 150 to 200 TCR beta chains were recorded as cytomegalovirus-associated.

Notes on this clone: The antigen is not known.

The PCR made use of 60 Vbeta and 13 Jbeta primers. Some clones are missing from TCRdb's copy, which holds only in-frame ones; the method was immunoSEQ multiplex PCR. The sample holds 200,000 or so clones, approximately 78% seen once. Between the trimmed V and J ends, which lost 6 bases and 5 bases, there was a span of 11 bases. Per germline, CDR1 SNHLY and CDR2 FYNNEI. This CDR3 is built from 13 residues. The rearrangement uses TRBV2 and TRBJ1-5; D is uncertain. The material sequenced was PBMCs. The origin of this receptor is a woman in her forties or fifties in good health and CMV-seropositive. The CDR3 DNA is TGTGCCAGCAGCTCACAGATAGATCAGCCCCAGCATTTT. Its translation: CASSSQIDQPQHF.